This passage covers 27 T cell receptor beta chains from one sample sequenced in a study of Graves' ophthalmopathy and Graves' hyperthyroidism. As the template, RNA transcripts were used to amplify TCR beta CDR3 regions. In the first round, RT-PCR was carried out with HTBI primers, and a multiplex PCR formed the second round. TCRdb re-derived calls from the multiplex PCR reads in MiXCR, one entry per CDR3 protein. The sample lists 150,000 to 200,000 distinct CDR3 sequences; 39% were seen once. The sequenced sample consisted of peripheral blood. These receptors were obtained from a man aged 25-40 years with Graves' ophthalmopathy.

This rearrangement joins TRBV3-1 to TRBJ2-7; 9 bases agree with TRBD2. J was trimmed by 5 bases and V by 0 bases; bases with no gene match: 5. Germline V gives CDR1 LGHDT, CDR2 YNNKEL (reference sequence). This CDR3 is 15 amino acids long. The CDR3 coding sequence is TGTGCCAGCAGCCAAGAGCGGGAGGGCCAAGACGAGCAGTACTTC. It codes for CASSQEREGQDEQYF.

This clonotype was seen repeatedly, ten times or more. The chain uses TRBV28 and TRBJ2-7; 12 nucleotides line up with TRBD2. The CDR3 has 19 residues. Germline values: CDR1 MDHEN, CDR2 SYDVKM. The CDR3: CAQHPITLLAGGMAYEQYF. CDR3 sequence (DNA): TGTGCGCAGCACCCTATTACCCTACTAGCGGGAGGAATGGCCTACGAGCAGTACTTC.

This clonotype showed up just a few times. In DNA form, the CDR3 reads TGTGCCAGCAGCTTAGATCCGGGGGTGTTCAAAAACATTCAGTACTTC. Protein product: CASSLDPGVFKNIQYF. This rearrangement joins TRBV7-2 to TRBJ2-4, with TRBD2 as a possible D gene (6 bases). CDR1 and CDR2 (germline): SGHTA, FQGNSA. V lost 1 base and J 3 bases, leaving 13 bases between the germline ends. The CDR3 loop spans 16 amino acids.

This chain connects TRBV10-1 to TRBJ2-5; D is perhaps TRBD1 or TRBD2 (6 bases each). Deletions cut 3 bases from V and 4 bases from J, with 21 bases between. CDR1 WNHNN and CDR2 SYGVQD come from the germline V gene (reference sequence). The CDR3 is made up of 17 amino acids. The CDR3 reads CASSDEPYPEGGETQYF. CDR3 bases: TGCGCCAGCAGTGACGAGCCCTATCCGGAGGGGGGAGAGACCCAGTACTTC.

CDR3 nucleotide sequence: TGTGCCAGCACGAGCCTCGGAGACGGAGAGACCCAGTACTTC. Translated: CASTSLGDGETQYF. The chain recombines TRBV6-1 with TRBJ2-5; no firm D call. The CDR3 contains 14 residues. V lost 7 bases to trimming and J lost 4 bases, with 16 bases between them. Germline loops: CDR1 MNHNS, CDR2 SASEGT.

V usage is TRBV6-1 and J usage is TRBJ1-1; D unclear. Trimming took off 7 bases at V and 4 bases at J, with 13 bases between the two ends. The germline V gene encodes CDR1 MNHNS and CDR2 SASEGT. The CDR3 has 13 amino acids. For the CDR3, the DNA is TGTGCCAGCAACCGTAATGAAGGCACTGAAGCTTTCTTT. The encoded protein is CASNRNEGTEAFF.

Many counts were recorded for this clonotype. The chain carries TRBV20-1 and TRBJ2-7; 8 bases line up with TRBD1. The CDR3 contains 15 residues. Per germline, CDR1 DFQATT and CDR2 SNEGSKA (reference sequence). The J segment lost 7 bases and the V segment lost 3 bases, leaving 14 bases of the junction unmatched. CDR3 in amino acids: CSAREFRGQVVEQYF. The CDR3 bases are TGCAGTGCTAGGGAATTTAGGGGACAGGTGGTGGAGCAGTACTTC.

Many counts were recorded for this clonotype. The genes are TRBV18 and TRBJ2-7, with 7 positions matching TRBD1. With V trimmed by 4 bases and J by 4 bases, 7 bases remained unmatched. Germline loops: CDR1 KGHSH, CDR2 LQKENI. This CDR3 comprises 14 residues. CDR3 DNA: TGTGCCAGCTCACTACAGGGGATGCCGTACGAGCAGTACTTC. Protein: CASSLQGMPYEQYF.

This rearrangement joins TRBV28 to TRBJ1-3; D possibly corresponds to TRBD1 (5 bases). Germline V gene data show CDR1 as MDHEN and CDR2 as SYDVKM. This CDR3 has 16 residues. The V gene lost 3 bases and the J gene lost 0 bases, with 12 bases spanning the gap. The CDR3 is CASSLQTGHSGNTIYF. The CDR3 DNA is TGTGCCAGCAGTTTGCAAACAGGACACTCTGGAAACACCATATATTTT.

This clonotype was seen many times. V and J are TRBV27 and TRBJ2-7; 8 nucleotides match TRBD1. V dropped 3 bases and J dropped 3; count of bases not matched to a gene: 7. CDR3 length equals 15 residues. Germline CDR1 and CDR2: MNHEY and SMNVEV (reference sequence). The CDR3, as DNA: TGTGCCAGCAGTTTCCTCGGACAGGGAGGCTACGAGCAGTACTTC. Protein product: CASSFLGQGGYEQYF.

This clonotype was counted ten times or more. The genes are TRBV27 and TRBJ1-1; D perhaps matches TRBD1 (5 bases). Germline lookup yields CDR1 MNHEY and CDR2 SMNVEV (reference sequence). V lost 5 bases to trimming and J lost 8 bases, with 15 bases between them. This CDR3 has 13 residues. The CDR3 nucleotides read TGTGCCAGCAGTGCCGGGACGTCGCGGGAAGCTTTCTTT. Translation gives CASSAGTSREAFF.

This clonotype was found many times. This chain joins TRBV7-9 and TRBJ1-1; 7 positions match TRBD1. Germline CDR1 and CDR2: SEHNR and FQNEAQ (reference sequence). After removal of 1 base from V and 6 bases from J, the junction contained 8 bases not matched to a gene. The CDR3 is 15 residues long. The CDR3 region has the DNA TGTGCCAGCAGCTTAGAAGTGGGACAGACCGCTGAAGCTTTCTTT. Protein product: CASSLEVGQTAEAFF.

This clonotype was seen at least ten times. The rearrangement joins TRBV28 to TRBJ2-7, with 12 bases lining up with TRBD2. This CDR3 spans 17 amino acids. J gave up 4 bases and V 6 bases, and 13 bases lay outside the gene matches. Germline CDR1 MDHEN, CDR2 SYDVKM. The CDR3 bases are TGTGCCAGCAGCGTGACGGGCCGACTAGCGGGAGTGTACGAGCAGTACTTC. As protein: CASSVTGRLAGVYEQYF. The variable domain in full, with the rest retrieved from reference TRBV28 and TRBJ2-7, is DVKVTQSSRYLVKRTGEKVFLECVQDMDHENMFWYRQDPGLGLRLIYFSYDVKMKEKGDIPEGYSVSREKKERFSLILESASTNQTSMYLCASSVTGRLAGVYEQYFGPGTRLTVT.

This clonotype has at least ten counts. This chain uses TRBV19 with TRBJ2-7, with D uncertain. Trimming took off 3 bases at V and 5 bases at J, with 8 bases between the two ends. Germline V gene sequence: CDR1 LNHDA, CDR2 SQIVND (reference sequence). This CDR3 contains 12 residues. The CDR3 coding sequence is TGTGCCAGTAGTATCCCAACCCACGAGCAGTACTTC. This encodes CASSIPTHEQYF. The whole variable domain, remainder taken from reference TRBV19 and TRBJ2-7, is DGGITQSPKYLFRKEGQNVTLSCEQNLNHDAMYWYRQDPGQGLRLIYYSQIVNDFQKGDIAEGYSVSREKKESFPLTVTSAQKNPTAFYLCASSIPTHEQYFGPGTRLTVT.

The chain combines TRBV10-3 with TRBJ2-7; the D gene is possibly TRBD2 (5 bases). V lost 7 bases and J lost 0, with 10 bases in between. The CDR3 consists of 13 residues. Germline lookup yields CDR1 ENHRY and CDR2 SYGVKD. CDR3 coding DNA: TGTGCCATCAAGGAGGAGAGCTCCTACGAGCAGTACTTC. The encoded protein is CAIKEESSYEQYF.

The sample holds many counts of this clonotype. V is TRBV19 and J is TRBJ1-5; D not resolved. Trimming stripped 8 bases from V and 2 bases from J, with 7 bases between. CDR1 is LNHDA and CDR2 is SQIVND in the germline V gene (reference sequence). This CDR3 has 12 amino acids. CDR3 amino acids: CASSERNQPQHF. The DNA of the CDR3 is TGTGCCAGTTCAGAGCGCAATCAGCCCCAGCATTTT.

This sequence joins TRBV24-1 and TRBJ2-5; D is unresolved. The length of the CDR3 is 16 residues. From germline, CDR1 is KGHDR and CDR2 SFDVKD. V was shortened by 0 bases and J by 4 bases, with 14 bases between the two germline ends. The CDR3 DNA reads as TGTGCCACCAGTGATTTGCATGGAAGGGATCGAGAGACCCAGTACTTC. It translates to CATSDLHGRDRETQYF.

This clonotype was observed many times. This could be a read error, since a much larger clone is one nucleotide away. The J gene is TRBJ1-1, the V gene TRBV6-5; D gene uncertain. V lost 6 bases and J lost 3, with 5 bases in between. The V gene's germline CDR1 is MNHEY and CDR2 SVGAGI. This CDR3 spans 11 amino acids. CDR3: CASSPYTEAFF. In DNA, the CDR3 is TGTGCCAGCAGCCCTTACACTGAAGCTTTCTTT.

There are many counts of this clonotype. The gene calls are TRBV20-1 and TRBJ2-7; 13 bases agree with TRBD2. Per germline, CDR1 DFQATT and CDR2 SNEGSKA (reference sequence). V shed 6 bases and J 0 bases; nucleotides not matched to a gene: 8. The CDR3 is 16 amino acids. DNA of the CDR3: TGCAGTGCCTCCGGGACTAGCGGGACCAGCTCCTACGAGCAGTACTTC. It encodes CSASGTSGTSSYEQYF.

This clonotype was observed once. The V gene is TRBV7-8, the J gene TRBJ2-5; 11 bases line up with TRBD2. Unmatched junction bases numbered 4, after V lost 4 bases and J lost 0 bases. Per the germline V gene, CDR1 is SGHVS and CDR2 is FQNEAQ. This CDR3 is built from 16 residues. The CDR3 DNA reads as TGTGCCAGCAGCTCGCTAGCGGGAGGCTACCAAGAGACCCAGTACTTC. It encodes CASSSLAGGYQETQYF.

In its sample, this clonotype was seen many times. This chain joins TRBV6-5 and TRBJ1-6, with 7 bases that match TRBD1. The CDR3 runs 14 residues. The trim removed 4 bases at V and 9 bases at J, leaving 6 bases unmatched. Germline CDR1 reads MNHEY; CDR2 reads SVGAGI. CDR3 residues: CASSSTGQGSPLHF. CDR3 in DNA: TGTGCCAGCAGTTCGACAGGGCAAGGTTCACCCCTCCACTTT.

The chain uses TRBV6-1 and TRBJ2-2, with a tentative D call TRBD1 (6 bases). Trimming stripped 10 bases from V and 6 bases from J, with 18 bases between. Germline lookup yields CDR1 MNHNS and CDR2 SASEGT. This CDR3 spans 14 amino acids. CDR3 in amino acids: CATIQGVGAGELFF. The CDR3 region has the DNA TGTGCCACCATACAGGGTGTCGGCGCCGGGGAGCTGTTTTTT.

V is TRBV12-3 or TRBV12-4 and J is TRBJ2-5; no definite D call. Trimming shortened V by 6 bases and J by 1 base, and 12 bases separated the two germline ends. This CDR3 has 14 residues. The CDR3 reads CASRGEASQETQYF. The CDR3 DNA reads as TGTGCCAGCAGGGGTGAGGCGAGCCAAGAGACCCAGTACTTC.

This chain joins TRBV4-3 and TRBJ2-7; D is possibly TRBD1 (5 bases). V lost 0 bases, J lost 1 base, and 10 bases lay in between. Germline V lookup: CDR1 LGHNA, CDR2 YSLEER. The CDR3 is 15 amino acids. The CDR3 is CASSQDWTLSYEQYF. The CDR3 DNA follows: TGCGCCAGCAGCCAAGACTGGACACTATCCTACGAGCAGTACTTC.

The J gene is TRBJ1-3, the V gene TRBV27; no definite D call. V lost 8 bases and J lost 1, with 9 bases in between. This CDR3 has 13 amino acids. The germline V gene encodes CDR1 MNHEY and CDR2 SMNVEV (reference sequence). CDR3 protein: CASRTGSGNTIYF. The DNA for the CDR3 is TGTGCCAGCCGTACGGGGTCTGGAAACACCATATATTTT.

The gene calls are TRBV2 and TRBJ2-2; D call uncertain. The CDR3 sequence is 14 residues long. The germline gives CDR1 SNHLY, CDR2 FYNNEI. V was pared by 7 bases and J by 0 bases, with 9 bases between. The CDR3 coding sequence is TGTGCCAGCACCTATGACTCGAACACCGGGGAGCTGTTTTTT. Its protein is CASTYDSNTGELFF.

This clonotype came up many times. V usage is TRBV6-1 and J usage is TRBJ2-4, with a weak D call TRBD2 (5 bases). CDR1 and CDR2 (germline): MNHNS, SASEGT. CDR3 length equals 12 residues. With 8 bases removed from V and 8 bases from J, the gap between germline ends came to 13 bases. DNA for the CDR3: TGTGCCAGCTCCCGAGGGAGAGACATTCAGTACTTC. Translation: CASSRGRDIQYF.